This TCR beta chain is drawn from a study of beta chain features in type 1 diabetes. Markers CD45RO/CCR7/CD25/CD127/CD95/CD27 served to sort CD4+ naive, central memory, regulatory and stem cell-like memory cells. The CDR3 is made up of 14 amino acids. Germline-derived CDR1 and CDR2 are SGHRS and YFSETQ. Losses at the gene ends were 4 bases for V and 3 bases for J; bases not matched to a gene: 6. Reverse transcribing all isolated RNA meant expressed TCRB transcripts were sequenced. TCRdb keeps only in-frame clones here, not all; method: immunoSEQ multiplex PCR. The sample lists over 100,000 clones; about 17% were seen once. Study-level points and caveats: Moderately but significantly shorter TCRB CDR3s were found in Type 1 diabetes patients in all four CD4+ subsets. Possibly, sequencing cDNA over-represented cells that had high TCR expression levels. The question of HLA type influencing TCRB rearrangement was one that remained unresolved here.

With regard to this clone: Antigen specificity is unknown.

This receptor was identified in a man aged 25 to 45 with type 1 diabetes. This chain connects TRBV5-1 to TRBJ1-2; 7 bases map to TRBD1. The sample consisted of central memory CD4+ T cells from blood. Here the CDR3 reads CASSPSGTDYGYTF. The CDR3 DNA sequence: TGCGCCAGCAGCCCCTCCGGGACAGACTATGGCTACACCTTC.